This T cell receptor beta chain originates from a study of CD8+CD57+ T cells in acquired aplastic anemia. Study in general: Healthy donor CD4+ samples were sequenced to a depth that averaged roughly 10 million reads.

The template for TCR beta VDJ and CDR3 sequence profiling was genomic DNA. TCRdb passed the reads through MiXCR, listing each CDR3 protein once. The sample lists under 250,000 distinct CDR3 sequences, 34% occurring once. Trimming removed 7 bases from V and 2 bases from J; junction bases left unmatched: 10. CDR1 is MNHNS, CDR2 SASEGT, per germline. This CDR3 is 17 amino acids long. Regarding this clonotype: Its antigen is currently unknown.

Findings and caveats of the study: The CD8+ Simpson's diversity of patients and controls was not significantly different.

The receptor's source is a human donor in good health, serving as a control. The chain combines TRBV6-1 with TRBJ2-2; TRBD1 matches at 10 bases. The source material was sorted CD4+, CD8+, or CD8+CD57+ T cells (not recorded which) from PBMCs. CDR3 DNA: TGTGCCAGCAAGTATCGGGACAGGGGCCCTAACACCGGGGAGCTGTTTTTT. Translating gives CASKYRDRGPNTGELFF.